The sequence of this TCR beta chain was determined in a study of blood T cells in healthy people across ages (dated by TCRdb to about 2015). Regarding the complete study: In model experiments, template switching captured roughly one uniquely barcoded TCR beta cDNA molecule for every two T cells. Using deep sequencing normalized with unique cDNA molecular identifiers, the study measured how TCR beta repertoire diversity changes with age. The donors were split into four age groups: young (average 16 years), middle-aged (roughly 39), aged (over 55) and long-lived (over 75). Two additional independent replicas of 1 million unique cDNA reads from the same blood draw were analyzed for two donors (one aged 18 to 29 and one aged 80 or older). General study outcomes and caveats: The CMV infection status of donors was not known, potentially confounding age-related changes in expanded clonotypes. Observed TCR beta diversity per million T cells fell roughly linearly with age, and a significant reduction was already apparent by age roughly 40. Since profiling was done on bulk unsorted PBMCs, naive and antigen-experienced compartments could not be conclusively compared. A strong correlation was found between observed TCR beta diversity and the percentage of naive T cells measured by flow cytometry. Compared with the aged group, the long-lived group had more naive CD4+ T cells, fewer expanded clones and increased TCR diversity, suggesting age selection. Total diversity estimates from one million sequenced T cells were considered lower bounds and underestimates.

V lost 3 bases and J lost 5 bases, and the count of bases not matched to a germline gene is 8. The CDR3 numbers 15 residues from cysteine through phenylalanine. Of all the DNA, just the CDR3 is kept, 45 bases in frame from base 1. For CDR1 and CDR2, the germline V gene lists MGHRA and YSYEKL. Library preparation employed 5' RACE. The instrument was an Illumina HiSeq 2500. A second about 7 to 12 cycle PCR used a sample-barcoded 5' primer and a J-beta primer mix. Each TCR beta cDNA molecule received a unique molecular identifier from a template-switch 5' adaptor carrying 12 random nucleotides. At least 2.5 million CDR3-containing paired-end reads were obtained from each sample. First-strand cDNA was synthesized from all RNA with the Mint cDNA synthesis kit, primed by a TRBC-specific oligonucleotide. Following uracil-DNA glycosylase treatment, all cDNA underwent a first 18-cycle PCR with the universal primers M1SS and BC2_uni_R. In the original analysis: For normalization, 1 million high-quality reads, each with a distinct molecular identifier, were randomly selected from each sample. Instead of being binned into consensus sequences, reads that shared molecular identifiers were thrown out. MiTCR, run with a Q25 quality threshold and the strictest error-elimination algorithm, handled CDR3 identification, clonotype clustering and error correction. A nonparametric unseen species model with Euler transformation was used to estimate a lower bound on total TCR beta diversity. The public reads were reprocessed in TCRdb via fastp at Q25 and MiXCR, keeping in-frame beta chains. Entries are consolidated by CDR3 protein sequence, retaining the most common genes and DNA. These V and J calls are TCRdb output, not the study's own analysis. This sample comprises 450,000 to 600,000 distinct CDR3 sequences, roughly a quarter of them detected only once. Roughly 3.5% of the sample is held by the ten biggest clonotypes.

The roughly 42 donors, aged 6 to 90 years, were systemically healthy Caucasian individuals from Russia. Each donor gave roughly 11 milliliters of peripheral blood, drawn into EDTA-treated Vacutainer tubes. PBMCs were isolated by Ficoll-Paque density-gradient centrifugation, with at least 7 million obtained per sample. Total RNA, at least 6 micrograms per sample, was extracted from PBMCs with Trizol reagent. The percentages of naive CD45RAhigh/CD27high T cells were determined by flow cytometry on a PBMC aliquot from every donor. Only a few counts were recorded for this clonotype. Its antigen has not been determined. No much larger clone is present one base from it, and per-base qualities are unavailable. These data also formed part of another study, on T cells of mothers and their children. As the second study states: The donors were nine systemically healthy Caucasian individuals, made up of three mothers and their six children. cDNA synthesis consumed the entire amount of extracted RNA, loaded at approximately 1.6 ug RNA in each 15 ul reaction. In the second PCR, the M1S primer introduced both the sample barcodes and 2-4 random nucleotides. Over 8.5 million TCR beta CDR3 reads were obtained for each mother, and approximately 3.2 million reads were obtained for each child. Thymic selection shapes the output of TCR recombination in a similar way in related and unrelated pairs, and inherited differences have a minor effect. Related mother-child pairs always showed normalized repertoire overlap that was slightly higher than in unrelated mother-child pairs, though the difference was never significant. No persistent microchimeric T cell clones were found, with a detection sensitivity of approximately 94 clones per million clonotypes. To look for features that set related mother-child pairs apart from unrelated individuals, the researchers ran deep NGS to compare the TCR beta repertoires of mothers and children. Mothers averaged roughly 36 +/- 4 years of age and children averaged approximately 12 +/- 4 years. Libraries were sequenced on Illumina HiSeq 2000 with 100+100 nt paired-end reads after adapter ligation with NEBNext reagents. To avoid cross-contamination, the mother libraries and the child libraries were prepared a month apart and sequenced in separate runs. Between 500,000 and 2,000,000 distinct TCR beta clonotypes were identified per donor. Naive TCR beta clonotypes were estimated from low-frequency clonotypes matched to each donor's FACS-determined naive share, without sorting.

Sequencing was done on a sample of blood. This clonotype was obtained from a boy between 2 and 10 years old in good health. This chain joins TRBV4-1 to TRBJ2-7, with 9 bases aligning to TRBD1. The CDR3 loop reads CASSHRPGQGNEQYF. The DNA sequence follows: TGCGCCAGCAGCCACCGACCGGGACAGGGCAACGAGCAGTACTTC.